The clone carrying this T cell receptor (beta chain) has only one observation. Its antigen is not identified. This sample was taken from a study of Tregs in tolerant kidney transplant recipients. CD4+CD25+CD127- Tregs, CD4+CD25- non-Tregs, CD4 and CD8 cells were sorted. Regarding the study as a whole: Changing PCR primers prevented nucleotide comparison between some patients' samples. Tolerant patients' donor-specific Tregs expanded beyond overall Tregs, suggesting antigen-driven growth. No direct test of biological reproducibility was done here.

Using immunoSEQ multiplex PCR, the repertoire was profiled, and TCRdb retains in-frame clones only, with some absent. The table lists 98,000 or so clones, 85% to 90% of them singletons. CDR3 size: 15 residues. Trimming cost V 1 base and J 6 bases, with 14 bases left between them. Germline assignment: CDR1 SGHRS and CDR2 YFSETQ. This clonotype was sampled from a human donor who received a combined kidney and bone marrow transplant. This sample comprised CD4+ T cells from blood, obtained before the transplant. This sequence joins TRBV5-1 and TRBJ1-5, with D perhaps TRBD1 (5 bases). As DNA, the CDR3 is TGCGCCAGCAGCTTGACGGCTGGGGGGGGTCAGCCCCAGCATTTT. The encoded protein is CASSLTAGGGQPQHF.